The 32 T cell receptor beta chains given below trace back to one sample, sequenced in a study of T cells in Graves' hyperthyroidism and ophthalmopathy. Amplification of TCR beta CDR3 regions used RNA as the template. Carried out on the TCR CDR3, a first-round RT-PCR used the HTBI primer set. TCRdb passed the multiplex PCR reads through MiXCR, listing each CDR3 protein once. The sample contains some 720,000 distinct CDR3 sequences, over 15% of which appear only once. Sample: blood. Receptors originate from a young man with Graves' hyperthyroidism.

This clonotype was seen repeatedly, ten times or more. The chain recombines TRBV20-1 with TRBJ2-5; 8 nucleotides line up with TRBD1. Trimming cost V 6 bases and J 5 bases; bases outside gene matches: 5. The CDR3 spans 12 residues. Per germline, CDR1 DFQATT and CDR2 SNEGSKA (reference sequence). The CDR3 loop reads CSATRQGETQYF. The CDR3 DNA follows: TGCAGTGCGACAAGACAGGGGGAGACCCAGTACTTC.

This clonotype was recorded at least ten times. The gene calls are TRBV7-3 and TRBJ2-7, with 11 bases fitting TRBD2. The CDR3 is 15 amino acids. Germline V CDR1 and CDR2: SGHTA, FQGTGA. With 5 bases clipped from V and 5 bases from J, the junction kept 8 bases outside the gene matches. The CDR3 here is CASSPGLAGPHEQYF. The CDR3 DNA follows: TGTGCCAGCAGCCCCGGACTAGCGGGCCCCCACGAGCAGTACTTC.

This clonotype was found many times. This CDR3 is CASSLLAGGSLAKNIQYF. DNA of the CDR3: TGTGCCAGCAGCTTGCTAGCGGGCGGGTCCCTAGCCAAAAACATTCAGTACTTC. The chain is built from TRBV7-6 and TRBJ2-4, with TRBD2 identical over 8 bases. This CDR3 has 18 amino acids. From germline, CDR1 is SGHVS and CDR2 FNYEAQ. J was trimmed by 0 bases and V by 3 bases; bases with no gene match: 10.

This chain connects TRBV27 to TRBJ2-7; 7 bases line up with TRBD2. Germline V gene data show CDR1 as MNHEY and CDR2 as SMNVEV (reference sequence). The junction had 8 bases not matched to a gene; V was cut back by 3 bases and J by 3 bases. The CDR3 extends over 15 amino acids. CDR3 sequence reads: CASSFWASGNYEQYF. In DNA form, the CDR3 reads TGTGCCAGCAGTTTCTGGGCTAGCGGAAACTACGAGCAGTACTTC.

This clonotype was seen many times. The J gene is TRBJ2-7, the V gene TRBV7-9; TRBD1 matches 10 bases. This CDR3 contains 16 residues. With V trimmed by 0 bases and J by 6 bases, 8 bases remained unmatched. Germline-derived CDR1 and CDR2 are SEHNR and FQNEAQ (reference sequence). The CDR3 DNA follows: TGTGCCAGCAGCTTAGCGTTGGGACAGGGGTTTCGCGAGCAGTACTTC. This gives the protein CASSLALGQGFREQYF.

This clonotype showed up many times. J is TRBJ2-1 and V is TRBV20-1, with 8 bases identical to TRBD2. There are 16 residues in the CDR3. Germline-derived CDR1 and CDR2 are DFQATT and SNEGSKA (reference sequence). Trimming took 3 bases from V and 0 from J; bases not matched to a gene: 7. CDR3 sequence reads: CSASGRAASSYNEQFF. In DNA, the CDR3 is TGCAGTGCTAGCGGGAGGGCCGCTAGCTCCTACAATGAGCAGTTCTTC.

V is TRBV18 and J is TRBJ2-1, with 8 bases aligning to TRBD1. Germline V CDR1 and CDR2: KGHSH, LQKENI. V gave up 0 bases and J gave up 4 bases; unmatched junction bases: 14. The CDR3 runs to 19 residues. The CDR3 spells CASSPPRPQDRAFYNEQFF. CDR3 DNA: TGTGCCAGCTCACCACCTCGGCCACAGGACAGGGCATTTTACAATGAGCAGTTCTTC.

A few counts support this clonotype. The rearrangement links TRBV7-9 to TRBJ1-1, with 7 bases lining up with TRBD1. J was trimmed by 5 bases and V by 5 bases; bases with no gene match: 17. The CDR3 contains 17 residues. The germline gives CDR1 SEHNR, CDR2 FQNEAQ (reference sequence). As DNA, the CDR3 is TGTGCCAGCAGCCACCCACTCAGACAGGGAGGGGTTACTGAAGCTTTCTTT. Translating it yields CASSHPLRQGGVTEAFF.

This clonotype came up a few times. The rearrangement links TRBV10-3 to TRBJ2-6; 10 positions match TRBD2. Germline-derived CDR1 and CDR2 are ENHRY and SYGVKD. V dropped 0 bases and J dropped 0; count of bases not matched to a gene: 8. This CDR3 is 20 amino acids long. CDR3: CAISESLAGGGGSGANVLTF. DNA for the CDR3: TGTGCCATCAGTGAGTCGTTAGCGGGAGGTGGGGGCTCTGGGGCCAACGTCCTGACTTTC.

This sequence joins TRBV7-3 and TRBJ1-1; D may be TRBD1 (5 bases). With 5 bases removed from V and 6 bases from J, the gap between germline ends came to 28 bases. Germline-derived CDR1 and CDR2 are SGHTA and FQGTGA. This CDR3 comprises 18 residues. The CDR3 sequence: CASSRDHRGGPREAEAFF. The CDR3 coding sequence is TGTGCCAGCAGCCGAGACCACCGGGGGGGTCCTCGGGAAGCTGAAGCTTTCTTT.

This clonotype was observed many times. The chain combines TRBV7-9 with TRBJ2-3; D not resolved. V lost 3 bases to trimming and J lost 4 bases, with 5 bases between them. Germline loops: CDR1 SEHNR, CDR2 FQNEAQ (reference sequence). This CDR3 comprises 12 residues. CDR3: CASSFSSDTQYF. The CDR3 nucleotides are TGTGCCAGCAGCTTTTCCTCAGATACGCAGTATTTT.

This clonotype was counted ten times or more. The chain employs TRBV12-3 or TRBV12-4 and TRBJ2-7, with a weak D call TRBD1 (5 bases). The ends were cut back, 8 bases at V and 5 bases at J, with 16 bases in the middle. The CDR3 is made up of 13 amino acids. The CDR3 coding sequence is TGTGCCAGCTGTTGGGGCCGTCCCGACGAGCAGTACTTC. As protein: CASCWGRPDEQYF.

Remarks on this clonotype: A read error may be the cause here, since a much bigger clone is one base away. The rearrangement uses TRBV7-2 and TRBJ2-3, with 11 bases aligning to TRBD2. The V segment lost 5 bases and the J segment 2 bases; nucleotides outside the gene matches: 6. The CDR3 length is 16 residues. Germline-derived CDR1 and CDR2 are SGHTA and FQGNSA. The CDR3 spells CASSTIAGGITDTQYF. As DNA, the CDR3 is TGTGCCAGCAGCACCATAGCGGGAGGGATCACAGATACGCAGTATTTT.

This clonotype turned up a few times. The chain has TRBV7-8 and TRBJ2-3, with TRBD2 as a possible D gene (5 bases). Germline CDR1 reads SGHVS; CDR2 reads FQNEAQ. This CDR3 spans 16 amino acids. V was shortened by 2 bases and J by 0 bases, with 12 bases between the two germline ends. The CDR3 loop reads CASSLTARRSTDTQYF. CDR3 coding DNA: TGTGCCAGCAGCTTAACCGCCAGGAGGAGCACAGATACGCAGTATTTT. Together with reference TRBV7-8 and TRBJ2-3, the CDR3 gives the full variable domain: GAGVSQSPRYKVAKRGQDVALRCDPISGHVSLFWYQQALGQGPEFLTYFQNEAQLDKSGLPSDRFFAERPEGSVSTLKIQRTQQEDSAVYLCASSLTARRSTDTQYFGPGTRLTVL.

This clonotype came up a few times. The rearrangement links TRBV14 to TRBJ2-3; D not certain. The CDR3 has 13 amino acids. Germline V gene sequence: CDR1 SGHDN, CDR2 FVKESK. The ends were cut back, 4 bases at V and 4 bases at J, with 9 bases in the middle. The CDR3 is CASSRYSADTQYF. The CDR3 coding sequence is TGTGCCAGCAGCCGGTACAGCGCAGATACGCAGTATTTT.

This clonotype appeared a few times. The chain employs TRBV5-1 and TRBJ2-7; D possibly corresponds to TRBD2 (5 bases). The CDR3 is made up of 16 amino acids. Germline lookup yields CDR1 SGHRS and CDR2 YFSETQ. V gave up 1 base and J gave up 3 bases, with 17 bases separating them. CDR3 region: CASSLSLAGGDYEQYF. The CDR3 DNA reads as TGCGCCAGCAGCTTGAGCCTAGCAGGAGGAGACTACGAGCAGTACTTC.

This chain connects TRBV20-1 to TRBJ2-7; either TRBD1 or TRBD2 may supply D (5 bases each). Germline-derived CDR1 and CDR2 are DFQATT and SNEGSKA (reference sequence). CDR3 length: 14 residues. The germline V and J ends were trimmed by 3 bases and 5 bases, with 17 bases remaining between them. The CDR3 region is CSARPNGAPDEQYF. Here the CDR3 DNA reads TGCAGTGCTAGGCCTAACGGGGCGCCGGACGAGCAGTACTTC.

In its sample, this clonotype was seen many times. The V call is TRBV11-2, the J call TRBJ2-1; 11 nucleotides match TRBD2. Germline lookup yields CDR1 SGHAT and CDR2 FQNNGV. V shed 4 bases and J 0 bases; nucleotides not matched to a gene: 5. There are 17 residues in the CDR3. Here the CDR3 reads CASSYLAGGPSYNEQFF. DNA of the CDR3: TGTGCCAGCAGCTATCTAGCGGGAGGACCCTCCTACAATGAGCAGTTCTTC.

This clonotype was counted many times. V is TRBV20-1 and J is TRBJ1-1; 10 nucleotides align to TRBD1. CDR1 DFQATT and CDR2 SNEGSKA come from the germline V gene (reference sequence). This CDR3 region has 15 residues. Trimming at V came to 2 bases and at J to 5 bases, leaving 8 bases not matched to a gene. CDR3 amino acids: CSARPNGQGGTEAFF. The CDR3 DNA follows: TGCAGTGCTAGACCAAATGGACAGGGGGGAACTGAAGCTTTCTTT.

The chain recombines TRBV7-9 with TRBJ2-1; 10 bases line up with TRBD2. From germline, CDR1 is SEHNR and CDR2 FQNEAQ (reference sequence). The CDR3 is 17 residues long. V was pared by 4 bases and J by 4 bases, with 10 bases of the junction left unmatched. The CDR3: CASSSFLAGGLYNEQFF. Here the CDR3 DNA reads TGTGCCAGCAGCTCCTTTTTAGCGGGAGGACTTTACAATGAGCAGTTCTTC. The complete variable domain, with remaining parts taken from reference TRBV7-9 and TRBJ2-1, reads DTGVSQNPRHKITKRGQNVTFRCDPISEHNRLYWYRQTLGQGPEFLTYFQNEAQLEKSRLLSDRFSAERPKGSFSTLEIQRTEQGDSAMYLCASSSFLAGGLYNEQFFGPGTRLTVL.

In this sample, this clonotype turned up a few times. V and J are TRBV28 and TRBJ1-1; D remains ambiguous. Trimming removed 5 bases from V and 1 base from J, with 14 bases in between. From germline, CDR1 is MDHEN and CDR2 SYDVKM. The CDR3 has 15 residues. The CDR3 sequence: CASSTQRGRNTEAFF. As DNA, the CDR3 is TGTGCCAGCAGTACGCAACGGGGAAGGAACACTGAAGCTTTCTTT. Looking up the rest from reference TRBV28 and TRBJ1-1 gives the full variable domain: DVKVTQSSRYLVKRTGEKVFLECVQDMDHENMFWYRQDPGLGLRLIYFSYDVKMKEKGDIPEGYSVSREKKERFSLILESASTNQTSMYLCASSTQRGRNTEAFFGQGTRLTVV.

This clonotype was recorded many times. The chain is built from TRBV5-1 and TRBJ2-2; tentatively, D is TRBD1 (6 bases). Trimming removed 4 bases at V and 5 bases at J, with 9 bases between. This CDR3 contains 13 residues. Germline CDR1 SGHRS, CDR2 YFSETQ. The CDR3, as DNA: TGCGCCAGCAGCCCCACAGGGACCGGGGAGCTGTTTTTT. It codes for CASSPTGTGELFF.

This clonotype was recorded a few times. The chain employs TRBV6-1 and TRBJ2-7; the D is unclear. CDR3 length: 12 residues. Trimming took 5 bases from V and 7 from J, leaving 12 bases between them. CDR1 and CDR2 from the germline V gene are MNHNS and SASEGT. For the CDR3, the DNA is TGTGCCAGCAGTCCGAATAGGTGGGAGCAGTACTTC. Translation: CASSPNRWEQYF.

This sequence joins TRBV7-6 and TRBJ2-4, with a tentative D call TRBD1 (6 bases). The CDR3 loop spans 14 amino acids. V was cut by 5 bases and J by 2 bases, with 10 bases left in between. Per the germline V gene, CDR1 is SGHVS and CDR2 is FNYEAQ. The CDR3 protein is CASSPRGPKNIQYF. CDR3 nucleotides: TGTGCCAGCAGCCCCAGGGGTCCCAAAAACATTCAGTACTTC.

This clonotype was seen only a few times. For the CDR3, the DNA is TGTGCCAGCAGCCAAAGGACAGGGGGCGGCTCCTACGAGCAGTACTTC. This translates into CASSQRTGGGSYEQYF. The genes are TRBV4-2 and TRBJ2-7, with 11 nucleotides matching TRBD1. CDR3 length equals 16 residues. Germline CDR1 LGHNA, CDR2 YNFKEQ. After removal of 2 bases from V and 0 bases from J, the junction contained 3 bases not matched to a gene.

There are many counts of this clonotype. V is TRBV7-3 and J is TRBJ2-7, with TRBD2 matching 10 bases. The CDR3 has 15 amino acids. Germline assignment: CDR1 SGHTA and CDR2 FQGTGA. The J segment lost 0 bases and the V segment lost 5 bases, leaving 4 bases of the junction unmatched. DNA of the CDR3: TGTGCCAGCAGCCGCGGACTAGCGGACTCCTACGAGCAGTACTTC. Its translation is CASSRGLADSYEQYF.

In this sample, this clonotype turned up a few times. This chain connects TRBV4-1 to TRBJ2-7; weak D call: TRBD1 (6 bases). The CDR3 spans 14 residues. V gave up 0 bases and J gave up 7 bases, with 13 bases separating them. CDR1 is MGHRA, CDR2 YSYEKL, per germline. The CDR3: CASSQDIQGKEQYF. The CDR3 DNA reads TGCGCCAGCAGCCAAGATATCCAGGGGAAGGAGCAGTACTTC.

V and J are TRBV9 and TRBJ2-6; tentatively, D is TRBD1 (5 bases). Germline V lookup: CDR1 SGDLS, CDR2 YYNGEE. The CDR3 loop spans 19 amino acids. The V and J ends lost 4 bases and 2 bases respectively, with 22 bases between them. In nucleotides, the CDR3 is TGTGCCAGCAGCCCTACTTTAGGGGCAGGGCCAACTGGGGCCAACGTCCTGACTTTC. Protein product: CASSPTLGAGPTGANVLTF.

This clonotype was seen at least ten times. The chain recombines TRBV7-8 with TRBJ2-5, with D tentatively TRBD1 (6 bases). Germline V CDR1 and CDR2: SGHVS, FQNEAQ. The CDR3 runs 13 residues. V dropped 5 bases and J dropped 6 bases, with 13 bases sitting between them. CDR3 sequence reads: CASSPQGRQTQYF. CDR3 coding DNA: TGTGCCAGCAGCCCGCAGGGGCGGCAGACCCAGTACTTC.

The table lists this clonotype with many counts. J is TRBJ2-1 and V is TRBV5-1; TRBD1 matches at 9 bases. The CDR3 contains 17 residues. Unmatched junction bases numbered 8, after V lost 0 bases and J lost 4 bases. Germline V gene data show CDR1 as SGHRS and CDR2 as YFSETQ. CDR3 sequence: CASSLAFRTGAYNEQFF. DNA for the CDR3: TGCGCCAGCAGCTTGGCCTTCAGGACAGGGGCGTACAATGAGCAGTTCTTC. Looking up the rest from reference TRBV5-1 and TRBJ2-1 gives the full variable domain: KAGVTQTPRYLIKTRGQQVTLSCSPISGHRSVSWYQQTPGQGLQFLFEYFSETQRNKGNFPGRFSGRQFSNSRSEMNVSTLELGDSALYLCASSLAFRTGAYNEQFFGPGTRLTVL.

This chain links TRBV6-1 with TRBJ1-5; a weak D match, TRBD1 (5 bases). Trimming stripped 10 bases from V and 6 bases from J, with 19 bases between. The CDR3 is made up of 14 amino acids. The V gene's germline CDR1 is MNHNS and CDR2 SASEGT. CDR3 in DNA: TGTGCCACCACCCCTCGAGGACAATTTCAGCCCCAGCATTTT. This translates into CATTPRGQFQPQHF.

This clonotype was detected only a few times. The chain combines TRBV28 with TRBJ1-2; 7 bases map to TRBD1. The J segment lost 0 bases and the V segment lost 6 bases, leaving 10 bases of the junction unmatched. The CDR3 runs to 16 residues. The V gene's germline CDR1 is MDHEN and CDR2 SYDVKM. CDR3 sequence (DNA): TGTGCCAGCAGCACTCGGGACAGCCGAGCTAACTATGGCTACACCTTC. This encodes CASSTRDSRANYGYTF.